This TCR beta chain came from a study of blood T cells in healthy people across ages. CDR3 size: 18 residues. The ends lost 0 bases at V and 0 bases at J; junction bases unmatched: 9. Germline-derived CDR1 and CDR2 are MGHDK and SYGVNS. It was with a sample-barcoded 5' primer and a J-beta primer mix that a second PCR of about 6 to 12 cycles was run. TCRdb re-derived calls from the 5' RACE reads in MiXCR, one entry per CDR3 protein. The sample holds 650,000 to 900,000 distinct CDR3 sequences, less than 80% seen once. This clonotype was observed a handful of times. The V gene is TRBV25-1, the J gene TRBJ1-1; 8 bases are shared with TRBD1. The clonotype comes from a man younger than 45 in good health. The source material was blood. CDR3 nucleotides: TGTGCCAGCAGTGAATATGAGGGCCCGACAGGGGTGAACACTGAAGCTTTCTTT. Translating gives CASSEYEGPTGVNTEAFF.